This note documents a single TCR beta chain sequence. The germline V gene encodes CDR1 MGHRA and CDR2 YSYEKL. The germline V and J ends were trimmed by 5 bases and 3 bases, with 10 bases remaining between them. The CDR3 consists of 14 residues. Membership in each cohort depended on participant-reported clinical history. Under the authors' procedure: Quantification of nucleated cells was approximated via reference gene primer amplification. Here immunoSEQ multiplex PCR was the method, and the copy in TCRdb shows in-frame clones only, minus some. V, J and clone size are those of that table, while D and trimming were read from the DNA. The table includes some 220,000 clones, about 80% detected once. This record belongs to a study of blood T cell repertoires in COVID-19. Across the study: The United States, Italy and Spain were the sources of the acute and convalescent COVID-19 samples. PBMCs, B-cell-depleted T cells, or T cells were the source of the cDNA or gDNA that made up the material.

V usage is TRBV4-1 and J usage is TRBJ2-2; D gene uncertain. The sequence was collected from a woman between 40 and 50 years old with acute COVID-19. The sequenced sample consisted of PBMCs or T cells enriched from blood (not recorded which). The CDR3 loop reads CASSSIYHTGELFF. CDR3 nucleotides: TGCGCCAGCAGCTCTATATATCACACCGGGGAGCTGTTTTTT.